A selection of T cell receptor beta chains follows, all from one sample in a study of cytomegalovirus exposure and HLA in healthy donors. Clones were sequenced by immunoSEQ multiplex PCR, and TCRdb holds only the in-frame ones, with some missing. The sample records some 170,000 clones, 85% to 90% being singletons. What was sequenced was PBMCs. The receptors were gathered from a woman in her twenties or thirties in good health and CMV-seronegative. Each CDR3 is given with its conserved first and last residue. A D gene is named only where the DNA matches it firmly. Clone size is given for some rows only: seen once, a few or many times, or a class if the clone is expanded.

>.|TRBV7-8|TRBJ2-1|.
CASSLVPPSGQTNEQFF
TGTGCCAGCAGCTTAGTCCCCCCATCCGGACAGACCAATGAGCAGTTCTTC
>TRBD1|TRBV7-8|TRBJ2-7|few
CASSTRGQTYEQYF
TGTGCCAGCAGCACAAGGGGACAGACCTACGAGCAGTACTTC
>TRBD1|TRBV30|TRBJ2-2|.
CAWNTGVSAGELFF
TGTGCCTGGAATACAGGGGTTTCAGCCGGGGAGCTGTTTTTT
>.|TRBV5-1|TRBJ2-5|few
CASSFQKTQYF
TGCGCCAGCAGCTTCCAAAAGACCCAGTACTTC
>TRBD1|TRBV7-8|TRBJ1-1|.
CASSFPGQGGSAEAFF
TGTGCCAGCAGCTTTCCCGGACAGGGAGGGTCCGCTGAAGCTTTCTTT
>.|TRBV29-1|TRBJ2-6|.
CSVRSGANVLTF
TGCAGCGTTCGCTCTGGGGCCAACGTCCTGACTTTC
>TRBD1|TRBV13|TRBJ2-1|.
CASRKDRGSPGNEQFF
TGTGCCAGCAGGAAAGACAGGGGATCCCCGGGCAATGAGCAGTTCTTC
>.|TRBV30|TRBJ1-6|.
CACYSSYNSPLHF
TGTGCCTGTTATAGCTCCTATAATTCACCCCTCCACTTT
>.|TRBV30|TRBJ2-7|.
CAWSVSGAYEQYF
TGTGCCTGGAGTGTTTCCGGTGCTTACGAGCAGTACTTC
>TRBD1|TRBV7-8|TRBJ2-7|.
CASSTIPESFTRDRPYEQYF
TGTGCCAGCAGCACCATCCCCGAATCGTTTACCCGGGACAGACCCTACGAGCAGTACTTC
>.|TRBV6-6|TRBJ2-1|few
CASSYGATEQFF
TGTGCCAGCAGTTACGGGGCCACAGAGCAGTTCTTC
>TRBD1|TRBV30|TRBJ1-1|.
CAWSGDREMGTEAFF
TGTGCCTGGAGTGGGGACAGGGAGATGGGGACTGAAGCTTTCTTT
>TRBD1|TRBV5-6|TRBJ2-1|.
CASTLDRVNEQFF
TGTGCCAGCACCTTAGACAGGGTCAATGAGCAGTTCTTC
>.|TRBV19|TRBJ1-1|.
CASTLGHLNTEAFF
TGTGCCAGTACCCTCGGACATCTTAACACTGAAGCTTTCTTT
>.|TRBV5-4|TRBJ2-2|.
CASSLRDGTGELFF
TGTGCCAGCAGCCTTCGGGATGGGACCGGGGAGCTGTTTTTT
>.|TRBV11-2|TRBJ2-3|.
CASSFSGLGDTQYF
TGTGCCAGCAGCTTTTCGGGATTAGGGGATACGCAGTATTTT
>TRBD2|TRBV5-4|TRBJ2-7|.
CASSLAPMLAGGQYEQYF
TGTGCCAGCAGCTTGGCCCCGATGCTAGCGGGGGGGCAGTACGAGCAGTACTTC
>TRBD1|TRBV19|TRBJ2-7|.
CASSIPPGQGFYEQYF
TGTGCCAGTAGTATACCGCCGGGACAGGGATTTTACGAGCAGTACTTC
>TRBD2|TRBV27|TRBJ2-1|.
CASSLWDYTNEQFF
TGTGCCAGCAGTTTGTGGGACTACACCAATGAGCAGTTCTTC
>TRBD1|TRBV10-2|TRBJ1-6|.
CASSIRQGDSPLHF
TGCGCCAGCAGTATAAGACAGGGGGATTCACCCCTCCACTTT
>.|TRBV4-1|TRBJ1-6|.
CASSQVGANSPLHF
TGCGCCAGCAGCCAAGTGGGGGCCAATTCACCCCTCCACTTT
>TRBD1|TRBV5-1|TRBJ2-1|.
CASSLGTGGREQFF
TGCGCCAGCAGCTTGGGGACAGGGGGGCGCGAGCAGTTCTTC
>TRBD1|TRBV18|TRBJ1-2|.
CASSPPQGTGIDGYTF
TGTGCCAGCTCACCTCCACAGGGGACGGGTATCGATGGCTACACCTTC
>TRBD2|TRBV18|TRBJ2-5|.
CASSPLAGGNPRDF
TGTGCCAGCTCACCACTAGCGGGGGGCAACCCTCGGGACTTC
>.|TRBV6-5|TRBJ2-2|.
CASSLGTQGTGELFF
TGTGCCAGCAGCCTAGGGACACAAGGGACCGGGGAGCTGTTTTTT
>TRBD1|TRBV27|TRBJ1-2|.
CASSFTPNRGWGYGYTF
TGTGCCAGCAGTTTCACGCCGAACAGGGGATGGGGCTATGGCTACACCTTC
>TRBD2|TRBV9|TRBJ2-5|.
CASSVEAGGHETQYF
TGTGCCAGCAGCGTAGAAGCGGGGGGGCACGAGACCCAGTACTTC
>TRBD1|TRBV6-5|TRBJ2-5|.
CASRYLGTGQETQYF
TGTGCCAGCAGATACCTGGGGACAGGCCAAGAGACCCAGTACTTC
>.|TRBV11-3|TRBJ2-7|few
CVPGRHEQYF
TGTGTACCAGGGCGGCACGAGCAGTACTTC
>TRBD1|TRBV5-5|TRBJ1-5|.
CASSLGLTGGNSNQPQHF
TGTGCCAGCAGCTTGGGGCTTACAGGGGGGAATAGCAATCAGCCCCAGCATTTT
>.|TRBV7-2|TRBJ2-7|.
CASSLAQGQFYEQYF
TGTGCCAGCAGCTTGGCACAGGGTCAATTCTACGAGCAGTACTTC
>.|TRBV7-2|TRBJ1-2|few
CASSLRGGPNYGYTF
TGTGCCAGCAGCTTAAGAGGAGGGCCCAACTATGGCTACACCTTC
>TRBD1|TRBV5-6|TRBJ1-6|.
CASSPRGQGASSYNSPLHF
TGTGCCAGCAGTCCAAGGGGACAGGGGGCGAGCTCCTATAATTCACCCCTCCACTTT
>TRBD1|TRBV7-9|TRBJ2-4|.
CASSLNGLGGQGNIQYF
TGTGCCAGCAGCTTAAATGGTCTCGGGGGACAGGGAAACATTCAGTACTTC
>TRBD2|TRBV4-2|TRBJ2-1|.
CASSQAGLAGVDEQFF
TGTGCCAGCAGCCAAGCCGGACTAGCGGGGGTTGATGAGCAGTTCTTC
>TRBD2|TRBV2|TRBJ2-7|.
CASMPGLLTYEQYF
TGTGCCAGCATGCCGGGACTACTAACCTACGAGCAGTACTTC
>.|TRBV2|TRBJ1-1|.
CASSDLPAVGTEAFF
TGTGCCAGCAGTGATCTTCCGGCGGTTGGGACTGAAGCTTTCTTT
>.|TRBV29-1|TRBJ2-1|.
CSVEQGGKYNEQFF
TGCAGCGTTGAGCAGGGGGGTAAATACAATGAGCAGTTCTTC
>TRBD1|TRBV7-9|TRBJ2-7|.
CASSFRGQGYEQYF
TGTGCCAGCAGCTTTCGGGGACAGGGATACGAGCAGTACTTC
>.|TRBV6-4|TRBJ1-5|.
CASSDSMQGGNQPQHF
TGTGCCAGCAGTGACTCGATGCAGGGCGGCAATCAGCCCCAGCATTTT
>.|TRBV19|TRBJ2-1|.
CASIFDEQFF
TGTGCCAGTATATTTGATGAGCAGTTCTTC
>.|TRBV13|TRBJ2-7|.
CASSQTVSSYEQYF
TGTGCCAGCAGCCAGACAGTCAGTTCCTACGAGCAGTACTTC
>TRBD1|TRBV6-6|TRBJ2-7|.
CASSSNGQGEQYF
TGTGCCAGCAGCTCCAATGGACAGGGAGAACAGTACTTC
>.|TRBV5-1|TRBJ1-2|.
CASSLDGGAGLYYGYTF
TGCGCCAGCAGCTTGGATGGCGGAGCAGGGCTGTACTATGGCTACACCTTC
>TRBD1|TRBV2|TRBJ2-7|few
CASTGTDDYEQYF
TGTGCCAGCACCGGGACAGATGACTACGAGCAGTACTTC
>.|TRBV29-1|TRBJ1-1|.
CSAEAGTEAFF
TGCAGCGCTGAAGCGGGAACTGAAGCTTTCTTT
>TRBD1|TRBV2|TRBJ1-4|.
CASNRDRGNEKLFF
TGTGCCAGCAACCGGGACAGAGGAAATGAAAAACTGTTTTTT
>TRBD1|TRBV6-6|TRBJ1-6|.
CASTRDRGLSPLHF
TGTGCCAGCACCAGGGACAGGGGTCTTTCACCCCTCCACTTT
>TRBD1|TRBV4-3|TRBJ1-2|.
CASSQGTGDLGGYTF
TGCGCCAGCAGCCAAGGGACAGGGGATCTCGGTGGCTACACCTTC
>TRBD2|TRBV4-1|TRBJ2-1|.
CASSQDQTGGQYNEQFF
TGCGCCAGCAGCCAAGATCAAACGGGGGGGCAGTACAATGAGCAGTTCTTC
>.|TRBV19|TRBJ1-1|.
CASRGVATEAFF
TGTGCCAGTAGGGGAGTGGCCACTGAAGCTTTCTTT
>.|TRBV30|TRBJ2-7|.
CAWVDRRPPYEQYF
TGTGCCTGGGTTGACAGGAGACCTCCCTACGAGCAGTACTTC
>TRBD2|TRBV5-1|TRBJ2-2|.
CASSLEIAGNTGELFF
TGCGCCAGCAGCTTGGAGATAGCGGGGAACACCGGGGAGCTGTTTTTT